Below are 3 T cell receptor beta chains sequenced from a single sample in a study of blood T cell repertoires in COVID-19. Libraries were prepared by immunoSEQ multiplex PCR; TCRdb keeps only in-frame clonotypes and omits some of them. The top ten hold more than 0.95% of the sample, which has 400,000 to 450,000 clones, roughly nine tenths seen once. Sequencing was carried out using PBMCs or T cells enriched from blood (not recorded which). These receptors were obtained from a man aged 25-45 years who had recovered from COVID-19.

The chain joins TRBV11-3 to TRBJ2-5; maybe TRBD2 (5 bases). The germline CDR1 and CDR2 sequences are SGHNT and YENEEA. The V end lost 1 base, the J end lost 1 base, and 7 bases lay between the germline ends. CDR3 length equals 14 residues. The CDR3 loop reads CASSLGGPQETQYF. The DNA for the CDR3 is TGTGCCAGCAGCTTAGGAGGGCCCCAAGAGACCCAGTACTTC.

J is TRBJ2-2 and V is TRBV10-3, with a weak D call TRBD2 (6 bases). The CDR3 is 13 residues long. Germline CDR1 and CDR2: ENHRY and SYGVKD. Trimming cost V 7 bases and J 5 bases, with 11 bases left between them. CDR3 protein: CAITVGGTGELFF. For the CDR3, the DNA is TGTGCCATCACGGTTGGAGGGACCGGGGAGCTGTTTTTT.

The chain has TRBV24-1 and TRBJ1-6; TRBD1 might be the D (5 bases). The V end was cut by 2 bases, the J end by 6 bases, with 13 bases between. Germline values: CDR1 KGHDR, CDR2 SFDVKD. This CDR3 contains 16 residues. The CDR3: CATSDSGGGFNSPLHF. The CDR3 bases are TGTGCCACCAGTGATTCTGGTGGGGGGTTTAATTCACCCCTCCACTTT.